The rows below give T cell receptor beta chains drawn from one sample of a study of Graves' ophthalmopathy and Graves' hyperthyroidism. TCRdb re-called the multiplex PCR reads with MiXCR, one entry per CDR3 protein. The sample contains 740,000 or so distinct CDR3 sequences, roughly 41% of which appear only once. Sequencing was performed on peripheral blood. All receptors come from an adult man with Graves' ophthalmopathy. CDR3s include the opening cysteine and the closing phenylalanine or tryptophan. A D gene is named only where the DNA matches it firmly. Where a row states a size, it is once, few, many or the class of an expanded clone; other rows omit it.

V gene: TRBV7-9; D gene: TRBD1; clone size: many; J gene: TRBJ1-1; CDR3 DNA: TGTGCCAGCAGCTTGGGAGACAGGGCCAAGACTGAAGCTTTCTTT; CDR3 protein: CASSLGDRAKTEAFF
V gene: TRBV7-9; D gene: NA; clone size: few; J gene: TRBJ2-2; CDR3 DNA: TGTGCCAGCAGCTTAAGCTTCCAGAACACCGGGGAGCTGTTTTTT; CDR3 protein: CASSLSFQNTGELFF
V gene: TRBV20-1; D gene: TRBD1; clone size: many; J gene: TRBJ1-1; CDR3 DNA: TGCAGTGCTGAGGACAGGGTCACTGAAGCTTTCTTT; CDR3 protein: CSAEDRVTEAFF
V gene: TRBV15; D gene: NA; clone size: many; J gene: TRBJ2-5; CDR3 DNA: TGTGCCACCAGCAGCTCCGGTGGAGAGACCCAGTACTTC; CDR3 protein: CATSSSGGETQYF
V gene: TRBV9; D gene: NA; clone size: NA; J gene: TRBJ1-2; CDR3 DNA: TGTGCCAGCAGCGTACTTATTCTTAACTATGGCTGCACCTTC; CDR3 protein: CASSVLILNYGCTF
V gene: TRBV7-2; D gene: TRBD1; clone size: NA; J gene: TRBJ2-7; CDR3 DNA: TGTGCCAACAGACCGGGACAGGGGTACGAGCAGTACTTC; CDR3 protein: CANRPGQGYEQYF
V gene: TRBV9; D gene: NA; clone size: few; J gene: TRBJ1-5; CDR3 DNA: TGTGCCAGCAGCGTAGATGCGGTTAGCAATCAGCCCCAGCATTTT; CDR3 protein: CASSVDAVSNQPQHF
V gene: TRBV15; D gene: NA; clone size: many; J gene: TRBJ1-5; CDR3 DNA: TGTGCCACCAGCAGTGGTCTTTGGAATCAGCCCCAGCATTTT; CDR3 protein: CATSSGLWNQPQHF
V gene: TRBV19; D gene: NA; clone size: many; J gene: TRBJ1-1; CDR3 DNA: TGTGCCAGTAGTATTCCCTCCAACACTGAAGCTTTCTTT; CDR3 protein: CASSIPSNTEAFF
V gene: TRBV2; D gene: NA; clone size: many; J gene: TRBJ2-7; CDR3 DNA: TGTGCCAGCAGTGGGACCCGCTACGAGCAGTACTTC; CDR3 protein: CASSGTRYEQYF
V gene: TRBV2; D gene: NA; clone size: NA; J gene: TRBJ1-4; CDR3 DNA: TGTGCCAGCAGTGATGGGGAAACTAATGAAAAACTGTTTTTT; CDR3 protein: CASSDGETNEKLFF
V gene: TRBV10-3; D gene: NA; clone size: few; J gene: TRBJ1-6; CDR3 DNA: TGTGCCAGCAGGCTCGAAGCAGGAGGTTCACCCCTCCACTTT; CDR3 protein: CASRLEAGGSPLHF
V gene: TRBV10-3; D gene: NA; clone size: few; J gene: TRBJ1-6; CDR3 DNA: TGTGCCAGCAGTGGGACGGATTATAATTCACCCCTCCACTTT; CDR3 protein: CASSGTDYNSPLHF
V gene: TRBV24-1; D gene: NA; clone size: NA; J gene: TRBJ2-3; CDR3 DNA: TGTGCCACCAGCTCACTAGCTACGGGCACAGATACGCAGTATTTT; CDR3 protein: CATSSLATGTDTQYF
V gene: TRBV10-3; D gene: NA; clone size: NA; J gene: TRBJ2-7; CDR3 DNA: TGTGCCATCAGTGAGTCGGTGGGAGGGGGCTCCTACGAGCAGTACTTC; CDR3 protein: CAISESVGGGSYEQYF
V gene: TRBV29-1; D gene: TRBD1; clone size: NA; J gene: TRBJ1-2; CDR3 DNA: TGCAGCGTTGTAGGGGACAGTGCTGGCTACACCTTC; CDR3 protein: CSVVGDSAGYTF
V gene: TRBV5-1; D gene: NA; clone size: few; J gene: TRBJ1-6; CDR3 DNA: TGCGCCAGCAGCTGGGGGTCGAGGGATAATTCACCCCTCCACTTT; CDR3 protein: CASSWGSRDNSPLHF
V gene: TRBV10-2; D gene: NA; clone size: NA; J gene: TRBJ2-5; CDR3 DNA: TGCGCCAGCAGTGAGACCCAAGAGACCCAGTACTTC; CDR3 protein: CASSETQETQYF
V gene: TRBV25-1; D gene: TRBD1; clone size: NA; J gene: TRBJ1-2; CDR3 DNA: TGTGCCAGCAGGGACAGGGACGGTAACTATGGCTACACCTTC; CDR3 protein: CASRDRDGNYGYTF
V gene: TRBV19; D gene: NA; clone size: many; J gene: TRBJ1-2; CDR3 DNA: TGTGCCAGTAGTATTCGACAGAGCTATGGCTACACCTTC; CDR3 protein: CASSIRQSYGYTF
V gene: TRBV7-9; D gene: TRBD1; clone size: NA; J gene: TRBJ1-1; CDR3 DNA: TGCGCCAGCAGCCAAGATCAGGGGGCCTCTTCTCGGGCTTTCTTT; CDR3 protein: CASSQDQGASSRAFF
V gene: TRBV7-9; D gene: TRBD1; clone size: few; J gene: TRBJ1-4; CDR3 DNA: TGTGCCAGCAGCTGGGGACAGGGGGGTGAAAAACTGTTTTTT; CDR3 protein: CASSWGQGGEKLFF
V gene: TRBV20-1; D gene: TRBD2; clone size: NA; J gene: TRBJ2-7; CDR3 DNA: TGCAGTGCTAGCGCGGCGCGGGGAGGGCCTTACGAGCAGTACTTC; CDR3 protein: CSASAARGGPYEQYF
V gene: TRBV20-1; D gene: TRBD2; clone size: few; J gene: TRBJ2-7; CDR3 DNA: TGCAGTGCTAGGGTACCCGGGACTAGCGGATACGAGCAGTACTTC; CDR3 protein: CSARVPGTSGYEQYF
V gene: TRBV20-1; D gene: TRBD1; clone size: NA; J gene: TRBJ1-2; CDR3 DNA: TGCAGTGCACGGACAGGGGGCGATAACTATGGCTACACCTTC; CDR3 protein: CSARTGGDNYGYTF
V gene: TRBV4-3; D gene: NA; clone size: NA; J gene: TRBJ2-7; CDR3 DNA: TGCGCCAGCAGCCAAGGAGCCCGACCGAGTTACTCCTACGAGCAGTACTTC; CDR3 protein: CASSQGARPSYSYEQYF
V gene: TRBV10-3; D gene: NA; clone size: many; J gene: TRBJ1-2; CDR3 DNA: TGTGCCATCAGTGAGGGGGACCGACTCTCCGGCTACACCTTC; CDR3 protein: CAISEGDRLSGYTF
V gene: TRBV9; D gene: NA; clone size: few; J gene: TRBJ1-5; CDR3 DNA: TGTGCCAGCAGCCAAGCAGGGAAAAGCAATCAGCCCCAGCATTTT; CDR3 protein: CASSQAGKSNQPQHF
V gene: TRBV7-9; D gene: NA; clone size: many; J gene: TRBJ2-2; CDR3 DNA: TGTGCCAGCAGCCTCCTTGGGGAGCTGTTTTTT; CDR3 protein: CASSLLGELFF
V gene: TRBV6-1; D gene: TRBD1; clone size: NA; J gene: TRBJ2-7; CDR3 DNA: TGTGCCAGCAGTGAAATGGGACAGAGTCACGAGCAGTACTTC; CDR3 protein: CASSEMGQSHEQYF
V gene: TRBV15; D gene: NA; clone size: NA; J gene: TRBJ1-5; CDR3 DNA: TGTGCCACCAGCAGTTTGACAGCGTCGAGCAATCAGCCCCAGCATTTT; CDR3 protein: CATSSLTASSNQPQHF
V gene: TRBV20-1; D gene: TRBD1; clone size: NA; J gene: TRBJ1-6; CDR3 DNA: TGCAGTGCTTGTCCGGGACAGTTTAATTCACCCCTCCACTTT; CDR3 protein: CSACPGQFNSPLHF
V gene: TRBV10-2; D gene: NA; clone size: NA; J gene: TRBJ2-2; CDR3 DNA: TGCGCCAGCAGGCACTACGAGGAGCTGTTTTTT; CDR3 protein: CASRHYEELFF
V gene: TRBV19; D gene: NA; clone size: NA; J gene: TRBJ1-1; CDR3 DNA: TGTGCCAGTAGTATTGGGGGGGCGCCCCTCACTGAAGCTTTCTTT; CDR3 protein: CASSIGGAPLTEAFF
V gene: TRBV7-8; D gene: NA; clone size: NA; J gene: TRBJ1-3; CDR3 DNA: TGTGCCAGCAGAAGGACGGGGAACACCATATATTTT; CDR3 protein: CASRRTGNTIYF
V gene: TRBV14; D gene: NA; clone size: few; J gene: TRBJ1-2; CDR3 DNA: TGTGCCAGCAGCCAAGGACCGGGTTATGGCTACACCTTC; CDR3 protein: CASSQGPGYGYTF
V gene: TRBV25-1; D gene: TRBD1; clone size: once; J gene: TRBJ2-7; CDR3 DNA: TGTGCCAGCGTTGAGGGGACAGGGTCCTACGAGCAGTACTTC; CDR3 protein: CASVEGTGSYEQYF
V gene: TRBV10-3; D gene: TRBD1; clone size: NA; J gene: TRBJ1-1; CDR3 DNA: TGTGCCATCAGTGAAGGGGGCCACACTGAAGCTTTCTTT; CDR3 protein: CAISEGGHTEAFF
V gene: TRBV24-1; D gene: NA; clone size: NA; J gene: TRBJ1-4; CDR3 DNA: TGTGCCAGCCGGAGGGGCGCAAATGAAAAACTGTTTTTT; CDR3 protein: CASRRGANEKLFF
V gene: TRBV7-9; D gene: NA; clone size: NA; J gene: TRBJ1-1; CDR3 DNA: TGTGCCAGCAGCCACCCCAGGGGCCAAGCTGGAGCTTTCTTT; CDR3 protein: CASSHPRGQAGAFF
V gene: TRBV2; D gene: NA; clone size: NA; J gene: TRBJ2-2; CDR3 DNA: TGTGCCAGCAGTCGGACTACCTACACCGGGAAGCTGTTTTTT; CDR3 protein: CASSRTTYTGKLFF